These 2 T cell receptor beta chains originate from one sample sequenced in a study of blood T cell repertoires in COVID-19. Method: immunoSEQ multiplex PCR; TCRdb's copy keeps in-frame clones and lacks some. The table has a few hundred thousand clones, approximately 80% seen once. The material sequenced was peripheral blood. These receptor sequences come from a human donor in a cohort sampled during active COVID-19.

The gene calls are TRBV28 and TRBJ2-7, with TRBD2 matching 7 bases. CDR1 is MDHEN, CDR2 SYDVKM, per germline. CDR3 length equals 17 residues. J was trimmed by 0 bases and V by 5 bases; bases with no gene match: 13. The chain's CDR3 is CASSIPPTGGPSYEQYF. The DNA for the CDR3 is TGTGCCAGCAGTATCCCCCCGACGGGAGGTCCCTCCTACGAGCAGTACTTC.

This chain links TRBV18 with TRBJ1-1; TRBD1 matches at 7 bases. This CDR3 is built from 15 residues. After removal of 6 bases from V and 1 base from J, the junction contained 8 bases not matched to a gene. Germline V gene sequence: CDR1 KGHSH, CDR2 LQKENI. The CDR3 DNA reads as TGTGCCAGCTCGCAGGCGACAGGGCCGAACACTGAAGCTTTCTTT. It encodes CASSQATGPNTEAFF. The entire variable domain, with the rest obtained from reference TRBV18 and TRBJ1-1, is as follows: NAGVMQNPRHLVRRRGQEARLRCSPMKGHSHVYWYRQLPEEGLKFMVYLQKENIIDESGMPKERFSAEFPKEGPSILRIQQVVRGDSAAYFCASSQATGPNTEAFFGQGTRLTVV.